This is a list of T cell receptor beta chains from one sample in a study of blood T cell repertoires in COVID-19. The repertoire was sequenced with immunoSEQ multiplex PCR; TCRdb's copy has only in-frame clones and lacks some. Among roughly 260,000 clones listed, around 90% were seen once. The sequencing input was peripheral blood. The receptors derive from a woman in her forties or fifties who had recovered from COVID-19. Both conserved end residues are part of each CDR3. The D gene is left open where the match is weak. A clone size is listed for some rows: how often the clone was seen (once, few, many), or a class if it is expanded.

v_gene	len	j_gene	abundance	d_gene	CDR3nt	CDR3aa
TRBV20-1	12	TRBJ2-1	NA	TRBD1	TGCAGTGCTATTGACAGGGTAGATGAGCAGTTCTTC	CSAIDRVDEQFF
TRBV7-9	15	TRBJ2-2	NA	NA	TGTGCCAGCAGCTTATCGGAGGTCGGCACCGGGGAGCTGTTTTTT	CASSLSEVGTGELFF
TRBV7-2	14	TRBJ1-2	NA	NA	TGTGCCAGCAGCCCCTCCAGGAATGTCTATGGCTACACCTTC	CASSPSRNVYGYTF
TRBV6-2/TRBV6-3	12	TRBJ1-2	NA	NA	TGTGCCAGCAGTTCCCTGACTGTCAAGAATACCTTC	CASSSLTVKNTF
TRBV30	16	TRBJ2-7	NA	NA	TGTGCCTGGAGTAAAGGGAAGACAGCCTTAACCTACGAGCAGTACTTC	CAWSKGKTALTYEQYF
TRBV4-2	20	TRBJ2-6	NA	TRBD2	TGTGCCAGCAGCCAAGATCGGGGGGGGCTTACTCCTTCTGGGGCCAACGTCCTGACTTTC	CASSQDRGGLTPSGANVLTF
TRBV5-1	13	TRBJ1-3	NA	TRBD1	TGCGCCAGCAGCCGGGGACAGGGAAACACCATATATTTT	CASSRGQGNTIYF
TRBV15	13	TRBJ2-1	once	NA	TGTGCCGCTTCCCGGGACACTTACAATGAGCAGTTCTTC	CAASRDTYNEQFF
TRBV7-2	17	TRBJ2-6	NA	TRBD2	TGTGCCAGCAGCCAGACTAGCGGGAACTCTGGGGCCAACGTCCTGACTTTC	CASSQTSGNSGANVLTF
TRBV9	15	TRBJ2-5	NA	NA	TGTGCCAGCAGCCTGAGAGCCCACCCCCAAGAGACCCAGTACTTC	CASSLRAHPQETQYF
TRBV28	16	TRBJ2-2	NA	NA	TGTGCCAGCAGTTTATTTCAGATCTTGAACACCGGGGAGCTGTTTTTT	CASSLFQILNTGELFF
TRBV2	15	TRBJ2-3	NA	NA	TGTGCCAGCAGTGAAATAATACAGCCCATCGATACGCAGTATTTT	CASSEIIQPIDTQYF
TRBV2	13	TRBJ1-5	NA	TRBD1	TGTGCCAGCTCAGGGGGCGTCGGTCAGCCCCAGCATTTT	CASSGGVGQPQHF
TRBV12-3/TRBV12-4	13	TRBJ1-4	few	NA	TGTGCCAGCAGTTTAAGGGGGAATGAAAAACTGTTTTTT	CASSLRGNEKLFF
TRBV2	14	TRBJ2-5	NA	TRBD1	TGTGCCAGCAGCCTTGGGACAGGGGGCGAGACCCAGTACTTC	CASSLGTGGETQYF
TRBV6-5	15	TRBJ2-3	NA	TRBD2	TGTGCCAGCAGTCTGCTAGCGGGCCTGGTGGATACGCAGTATTTT	CASSLLAGLVDTQYF